The entry below gives a single T cell receptor (beta chain) sequence along with its context. The assay was immunoSEQ multiplex PCR, and TCRdb's table has in-frame clones only and misses some. There are 15,000 to 25,000 clones in the sample; 79% occur only once, and around 50% lies in the top ten. The data were taken from a study of blood T cell repertoires in COVID-19. Germline CDR1 and CDR2: LGHNA and YNFKEQ. This CDR3 has 15 residues. With 4 bases removed from V and 8 bases from J, the gap between germline ends came to 17 bases. The J gene is TRBJ1-4, the V gene TRBV4-2; tentative D call: TRBD1 (6 bases). The sample consisted of peripheral blood. The clonotype originates from an elderly man with acute or convalescent COVID-19. CDR3 nucleotides: TGTGCCAGCAGCCGGACGGGACATATGGAGGAAAAACTGTTTTTT. Residues: CASSRTGHMEEKLFF.